The present T cell receptor (beta chain) was sequenced within a study of T cells in Graves' hyperthyroidism and ophthalmopathy (dated by TCRdb to about 2019). Turning to the overall study: Peripheral blood was sampled at the time of initial diagnosis, prior to any treatment. In addition, the study compared T-cell repertoires in thyroid tissue and in blood from a handful of Graves' hyperthyroidism patients. The 75 to 100 discovery patients were divided at random into training and test sets in a 7:3 ratio. TCR Vbeta CDR3 sequencing of approximately 140 peripheral blood samples (under 45 ophthalmopathy, 75 or so hyperthyroidism and roughly 17 progressor patients) is reported in the paper. Prospective prediction of ophthalmopathy was tested in an independent validation cohort of 18 to 20 hyperthyroidism patients and 17 patients who later progressed to ophthalmopathy. After blood sampling, hyperthyroidism patients were treated with methimazole at a starting dose of 30 mg daily, and ophthalmopathy patients were treated with high-dose intravenous methylprednisolone. TCR V-J signatures able to tell the groups apart were searched for in a discovery cohort of some 100 patients, of whom 43 had Graves' ophthalmopathy and around 58 had stable Graves' hyperthyroidism. What the research found in general, with its limitations: In validation, the model predicted progression to ophthalmopathy a median of 6.5 months before onset, with about 67% sensitivity and roughly 77% specificity. A 13 V-J signature model separated ophthalmopathy from stable hyperthyroidism, with approximately 87% sensitivity and about 81% specificity in cross-validation and 80%/75% in testing. Sample size was not statistically predetermined, and blinding of investigators to group allocation was not performed. Most expanded thyroid clonotypes (frequency above 0.001) were also detected in blood, a finding suggesting that blood repertoires may reflect thyroid immune responses.

From the germline V gene, CDR1 is MNHNS and CDR2 is SASEGT. V and J are truncated by 0 bases and 8 bases respectively, leaving an intervening sequence of 5 bases. CDR3 length: 12 amino acids, cysteine to phenylalanine. Only the CDR3 part of the read is kept: 36 bases, read in frame from the first base. In its sample, this clonotype was seen many times. No antigen is known for it. Qualities for individual bases were not recorded, and no much larger clone is one base off. Hyperthyroidism patients were newly diagnosed, with disease duration under 2 months, and aged 18 to 65 years. Exclusion was applied to patients with uncontrolled infections, other autoimmune diseases, pregnancy or lactation. Diagnoses relied on clinical symptoms, serum thyroxine and TRAb, thyroid ultrasound and orbital computed tomography. For progressor patients, blood was drawn at the first diagnosis of hyperthyroidism, before any ophthalmopathy symptoms had appeared. PBMCs were isolated from about 9.1 ml of fresh peripheral blood by Ficoll-Paque density gradient centrifugation. Progressor patients were initially diagnosed with Graves' hyperthyroidism and developed ophthalmopathy during follow-up. Total RNA was extracted with Trizol reagent, and quality was checked on an Agilent 2100 Bioanalyzer.

Amplification of TCR beta CDR3 regions was carried out from RNA transcripts. For the first round of RT-PCR on the TCR CDR3, the HTBI primer set was used together with the Qiagen OneStep RT-PCR kit. Libraries were constructed in a second round of multiplex PCR, after which size selection and purification were carried out. The libraries were sequenced on an Illumina HiSeq2000 using paired-end 100 bp reads. In the source study's methods: SOAPnuke was used to process the raw data, with reads discarded if the reads contained adapters or uncalled bases, had a mean Phred below 15, or lacked an exact constant-primer or identifier match. High-quality paired reads were merged with COPE v1.2.5, and unique nucleotide sequences were defined as clonotypes. Clonotypes were aligned to IMGT TRBV, TRBD and TRBJ reference segments using MiTCR v1.1. Only V-J combinations with frequency above 0.0001, covering roughly 99% of repertoires, were analysed. The TCS score was defined as F50 (clonal expansion) divided by E x V (chaos), with BLOSUM62-based TCRdist calculated between CDR3 peptides within each V-J. Welch's t-statistics and random forest reduced just over 500 V-J features to 13, which were used in a naive Bayes classifier (R e1071). The raw public reads went through TCRdb reprocessing: fastp at Q25, MiXCR clone calling, in-frame beta chains kept. CDR3 protein duplicates are merged, each entry listing the most common genes and DNA. The V and J calls here are based on TCRdb, not the publication. Recorded for this sample are around 300,000 distinct CDR3 sequences; approximately 12% of them occurred a single time. Of the sample, 7.5% to 8% falls within the top ten clones.

The clonotype comes from a woman aged 25 to 39 with Graves' hyperthyroidism that later progressed to Graves' ophthalmopathy. Material for sequencing was blood. The chain couples TRBV6-1 to TRBJ2-4, with the D gene call left open. The CDR3 protein is CASSEAWDIQYF. The DNA sequence is given as TGTGCCAGCAGTGAAGCGTGGGACATTCAGTACTTC.